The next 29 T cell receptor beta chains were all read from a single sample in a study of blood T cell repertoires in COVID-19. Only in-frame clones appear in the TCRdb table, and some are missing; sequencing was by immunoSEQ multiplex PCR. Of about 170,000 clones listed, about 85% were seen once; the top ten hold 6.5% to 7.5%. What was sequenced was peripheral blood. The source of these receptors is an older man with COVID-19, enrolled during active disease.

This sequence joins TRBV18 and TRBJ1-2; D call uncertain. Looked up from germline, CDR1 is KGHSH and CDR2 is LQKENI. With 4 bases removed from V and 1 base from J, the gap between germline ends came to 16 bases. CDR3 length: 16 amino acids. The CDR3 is CASSRPTDFYNYGYTF. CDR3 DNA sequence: TGTGCCAGCTCACGACCGACGGACTTCTATAACTATGGCTACACCTTC.

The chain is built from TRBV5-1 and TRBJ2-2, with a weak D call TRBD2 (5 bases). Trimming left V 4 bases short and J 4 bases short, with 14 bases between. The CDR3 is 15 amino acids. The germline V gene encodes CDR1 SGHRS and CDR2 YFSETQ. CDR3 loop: CASSAGLSSTGELFF. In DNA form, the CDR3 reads TGCGCCAGCAGCGCGGGCCTGAGTAGCACCGGGGAGCTGTTTTTT.

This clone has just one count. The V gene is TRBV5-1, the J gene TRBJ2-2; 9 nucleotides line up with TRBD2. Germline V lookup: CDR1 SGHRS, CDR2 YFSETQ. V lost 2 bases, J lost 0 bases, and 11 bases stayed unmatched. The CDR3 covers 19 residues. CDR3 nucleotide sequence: TGCGCCAGCAGCTTCCCCCCCTTAGCGGGGGCCTCGAACACCGGGGAGCTGTTTTTT. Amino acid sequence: CASSFPPLAGASNTGELFF.

CDR3 residues: CASSVGSRGTEAFF. CDR3 nucleotide sequence: TGTGCCAGCAGCGTAGGGTCCAGGGGCACTGAAGCTTTCTTT. The gene calls are TRBV9 and TRBJ1-1; D may be TRBD1 (6 bases). V gave up 0 bases and J gave up 4 bases, with 10 bases separating them. CDR1 and CDR2 (germline): SGDLS, YYNGEE. This CDR3 has 14 residues.

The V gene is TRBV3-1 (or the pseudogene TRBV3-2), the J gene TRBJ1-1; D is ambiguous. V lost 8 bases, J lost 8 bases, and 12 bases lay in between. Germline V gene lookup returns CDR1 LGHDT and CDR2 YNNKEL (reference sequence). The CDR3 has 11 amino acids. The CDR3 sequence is CASVGPGEAFF. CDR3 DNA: TGTGCCAGCGTAGGACCGGGGGAAGCTTTCTTT.

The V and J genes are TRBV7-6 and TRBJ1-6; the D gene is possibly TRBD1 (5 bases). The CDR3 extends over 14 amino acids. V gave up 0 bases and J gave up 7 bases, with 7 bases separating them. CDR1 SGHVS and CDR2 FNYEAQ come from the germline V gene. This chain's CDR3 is CASSLAQVNSPLHF. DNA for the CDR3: TGTGCCAGCAGCTTAGCACAGGTGAATTCACCCCTCCACTTT.

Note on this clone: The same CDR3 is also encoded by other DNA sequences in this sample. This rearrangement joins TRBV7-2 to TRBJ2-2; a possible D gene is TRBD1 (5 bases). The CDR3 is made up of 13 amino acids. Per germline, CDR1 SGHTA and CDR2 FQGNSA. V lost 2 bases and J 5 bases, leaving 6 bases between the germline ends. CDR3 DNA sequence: TGTGCCAGCAGCTTACAGGGAACCGGGGAGCTGTTTTTT. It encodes CASSLQGTGELFF.

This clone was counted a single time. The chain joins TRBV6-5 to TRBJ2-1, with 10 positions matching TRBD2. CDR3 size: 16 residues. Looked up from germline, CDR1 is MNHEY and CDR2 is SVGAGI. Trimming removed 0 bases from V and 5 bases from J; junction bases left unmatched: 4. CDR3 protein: CASSYSSSGGHNEQFF. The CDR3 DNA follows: TGTGCCAGCAGTTACTCAAGTAGCGGGGGGCACAATGAGCAGTTCTTC.

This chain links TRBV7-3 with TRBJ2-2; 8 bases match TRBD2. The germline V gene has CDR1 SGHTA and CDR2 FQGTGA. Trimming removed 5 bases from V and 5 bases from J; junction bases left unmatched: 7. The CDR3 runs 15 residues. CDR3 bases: TGTGCCAGCAGCCTTAGCGGGGTCGGGACCGGGGAGCTGTTTTTT. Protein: CASSLSGVGTGELFF.

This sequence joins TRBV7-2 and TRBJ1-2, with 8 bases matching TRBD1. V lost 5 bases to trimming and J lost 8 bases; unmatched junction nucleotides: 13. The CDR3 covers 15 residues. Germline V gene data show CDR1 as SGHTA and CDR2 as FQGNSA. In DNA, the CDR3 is TGTGCCAGCAGCCTGATGGGACAGGACATGGGCGGCTACACCTTC. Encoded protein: CASSLMGQDMGGYTF.

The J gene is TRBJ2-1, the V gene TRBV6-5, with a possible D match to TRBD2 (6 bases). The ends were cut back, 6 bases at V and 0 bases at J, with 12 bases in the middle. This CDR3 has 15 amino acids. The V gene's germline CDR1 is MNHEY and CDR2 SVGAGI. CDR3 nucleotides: TGTGCCAGCAGGGCTGGGACTTTCTCCTACAATGAGCAGTTCTTC. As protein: CASRAGTFSYNEQFF.

This CDR3 is CASSPATYEQYF. Here the CDR3 DNA reads TGTGCCAGCAGCCCCGCTACGTACGAGCAGTACTTC. The chain recombines TRBV7-9 with TRBJ2-7, with D unclear. Germline V CDR1 and CDR2: SEHNR, FQNEAQ (reference sequence). The CDR3 sequence is 12 residues long. V was pared by 5 bases and J by 4 bases, with 9 bases between.

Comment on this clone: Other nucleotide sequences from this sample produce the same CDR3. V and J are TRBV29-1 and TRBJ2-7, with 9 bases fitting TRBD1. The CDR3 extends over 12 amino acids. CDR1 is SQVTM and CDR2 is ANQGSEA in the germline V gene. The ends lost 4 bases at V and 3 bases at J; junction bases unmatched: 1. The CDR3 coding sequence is TGCAGCGTTGCGGGACAGGGCTACGAGCAGTACTTC. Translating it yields CSVAGQGYEQYF.

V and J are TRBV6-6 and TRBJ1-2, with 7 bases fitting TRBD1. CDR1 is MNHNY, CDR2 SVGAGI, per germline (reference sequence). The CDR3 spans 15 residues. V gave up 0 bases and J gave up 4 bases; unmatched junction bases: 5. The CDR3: CASSYSGGAGYGYTF. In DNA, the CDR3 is TGTGCCAGCAGTTACTCAGGGGGCGCAGGCTATGGCTACACCTTC.

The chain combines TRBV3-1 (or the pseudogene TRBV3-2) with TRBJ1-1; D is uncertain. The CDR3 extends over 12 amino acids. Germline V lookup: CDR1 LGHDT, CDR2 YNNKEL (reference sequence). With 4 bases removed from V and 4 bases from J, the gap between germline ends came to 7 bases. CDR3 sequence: CASSLLFTEAFF. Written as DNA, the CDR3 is TGTGCCAGCAGCCTCCTCTTCACTGAAGCTTTCTTT.

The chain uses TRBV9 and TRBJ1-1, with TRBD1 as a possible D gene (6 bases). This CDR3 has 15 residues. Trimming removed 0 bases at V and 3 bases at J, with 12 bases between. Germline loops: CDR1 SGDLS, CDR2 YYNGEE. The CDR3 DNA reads TGTGCCAGCAGCGTAGGTTCAGGGGTGTACACTGAAGCTTTCTTT. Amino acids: CASSVGSGVYTEAFF.

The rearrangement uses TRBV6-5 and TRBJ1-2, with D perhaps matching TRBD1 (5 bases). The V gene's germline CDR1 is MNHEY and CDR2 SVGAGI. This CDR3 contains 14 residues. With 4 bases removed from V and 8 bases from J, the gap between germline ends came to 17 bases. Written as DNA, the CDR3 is TGTGCCAGCAGTTTCTACCGGGACTCAGGCGGCTACACCTTC. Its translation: CASSFYRDSGGYTF.

The CDR3 is CASSSGISPLHF. In DNA, the CDR3 is TGCGCCAGCAGCTCGGGAATTTCACCCCTCCACTTT. The chain is built from TRBV5-1 and TRBJ1-6; D is uncertain. The V gene's germline CDR1 is SGHRS and CDR2 YFSETQ. Trimming left V 3 bases short and J 9 bases short, with 7 bases between. This CDR3 has 12 amino acids.

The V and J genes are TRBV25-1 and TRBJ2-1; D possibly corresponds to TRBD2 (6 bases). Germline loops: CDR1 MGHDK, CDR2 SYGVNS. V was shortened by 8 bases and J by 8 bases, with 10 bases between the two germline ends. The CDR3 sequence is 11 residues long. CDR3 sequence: CASVAGYEQFF. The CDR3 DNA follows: TGTGCCAGCGTTGCGGGGTATGAGCAGTTCTTC.

The DNA of the CDR3 is TGTGCCAGCAGCCCCTCAGTGAAAAACATTCAGTACTTC. This codes for CASSPSVKNIQYF. This chain links TRBV6-5 with TRBJ2-4; D gene unclear. V lost 6 bases to trimming and J lost 4 bases, with 10 bases between them. This CDR3 is built from 13 residues. Germline V gene sequence: CDR1 MNHEY, CDR2 SVGAGI.

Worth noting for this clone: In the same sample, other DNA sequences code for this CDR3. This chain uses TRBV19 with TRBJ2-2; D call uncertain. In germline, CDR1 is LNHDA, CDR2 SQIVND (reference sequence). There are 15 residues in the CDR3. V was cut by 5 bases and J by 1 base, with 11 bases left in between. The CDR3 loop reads CASSPHPQNTGELFF. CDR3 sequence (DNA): TGTGCCAGTAGTCCACACCCACAGAACACCGGGGAGCTGTTTTTT. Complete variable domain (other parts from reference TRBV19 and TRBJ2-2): DGGITQSPKYLFRKEGQNVTLSCEQNLNHDAMYWYRQDPGQGLRLIYYSQIVNDFQKGDIAEGYSVSREKKESFPLTVTSAQKNPTAFYLCASSPHPQNTGELFFGEGSRLTVL.

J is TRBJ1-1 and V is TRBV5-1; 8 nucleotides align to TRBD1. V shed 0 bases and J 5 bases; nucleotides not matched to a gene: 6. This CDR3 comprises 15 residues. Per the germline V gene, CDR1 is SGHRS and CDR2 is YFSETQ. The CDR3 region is CASSLGGQVETEAFF. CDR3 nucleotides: TGCGCCAGCAGCTTGGGGGGACAGGTAGAAACTGAAGCTTTCTTT.

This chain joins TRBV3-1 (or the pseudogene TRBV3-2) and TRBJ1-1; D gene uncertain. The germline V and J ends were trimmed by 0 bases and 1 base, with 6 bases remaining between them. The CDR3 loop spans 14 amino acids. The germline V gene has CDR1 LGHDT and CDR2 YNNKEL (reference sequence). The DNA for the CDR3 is TGTGCCAGCAGCCAAGACAGCGGGAACACTGAAGCTTTCTTT. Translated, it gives CASSQDSGNTEAFF.

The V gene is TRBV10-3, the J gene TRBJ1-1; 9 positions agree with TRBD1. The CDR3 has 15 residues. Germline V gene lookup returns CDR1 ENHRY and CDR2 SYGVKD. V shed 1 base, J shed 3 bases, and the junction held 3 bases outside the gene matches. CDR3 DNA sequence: TGTGCCATCAGTGAGTGGACAGGGGCTTACACTGAAGCTTTCTTT. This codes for CAISEWTGAYTEAFF.

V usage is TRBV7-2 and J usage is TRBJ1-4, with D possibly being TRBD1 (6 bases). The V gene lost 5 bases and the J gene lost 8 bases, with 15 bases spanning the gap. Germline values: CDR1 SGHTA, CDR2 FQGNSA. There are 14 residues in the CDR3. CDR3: CASSPGQPREKLFF. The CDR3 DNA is TGTGCCAGCAGCCCTGGACAGCCGAGGGAAAAACTGTTTTTT.

The CDR3 DNA is TGTGCCAGCAGCTTGGTCCCCAAAAACACTGAAGCTTTCTTT. Amino acids: CASSLVPKNTEAFF. The chain recombines TRBV5-6 with TRBJ1-1; D remains ambiguous. There are 14 residues in the CDR3. Germline values: CDR1 SGHDT, CDR2 YYEEEE. The V end lost 0 bases, the J end lost 2 bases, and 8 bases lay between the germline ends. Filled out from reference TRBV5-6 and TRBJ1-1, the complete variable domain reads DAGVTQSPTHLIKTRGQQVTLRCSPKSGHDTVSWYQQALGQGPQFIFQYYEEEERQRGNFPDRFSGHQFPNYSSELNVNALLLGDSALYLCASSLVPKNTEAFFGQGTRLTVV.

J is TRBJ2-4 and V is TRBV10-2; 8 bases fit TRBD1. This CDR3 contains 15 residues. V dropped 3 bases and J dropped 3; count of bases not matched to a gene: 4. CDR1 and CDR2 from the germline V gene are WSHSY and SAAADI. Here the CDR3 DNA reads TGCGCCAGCAGTGATCTGGACAGGGACAAAAACATTCAGTACTTC. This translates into CASSDLDRDKNIQYF.

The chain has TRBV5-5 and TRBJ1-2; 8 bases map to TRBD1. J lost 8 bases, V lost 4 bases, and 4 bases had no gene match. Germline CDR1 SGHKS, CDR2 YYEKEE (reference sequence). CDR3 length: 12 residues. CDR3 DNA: TGTGCCAGCAGCCTCAGGGGGCGAGGCTACACCTTC. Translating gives CASSLRGRGYTF.

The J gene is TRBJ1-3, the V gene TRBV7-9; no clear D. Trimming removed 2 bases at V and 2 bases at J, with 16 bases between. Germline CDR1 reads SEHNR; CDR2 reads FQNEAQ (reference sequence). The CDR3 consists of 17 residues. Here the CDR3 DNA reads TGTGCCAGCAGCTTATCGGGGATGATCCGGGCTGGAAACACCATATATTTT. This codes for CASSLSGMIRAGNTIYF.